The source of this T cell receptor beta chain is a study of blood T cell repertoires in COVID-19. TCRdb keeps only in-frame clones here, not all; method: immunoSEQ multiplex PCR. The data contain some 260,000 clones, nearly 90% of them singletons. The source is a woman younger than 45 with acute or convalescent COVID-19. Sequencing input: peripheral blood.

CDR3 sequence: CASSQGDRVGETQYF. CDR3 bases: TGCGCCAGCAGCCAAGGGGACAGGGTGGGGGAGACCCAGTACTTC. This rearrangement joins TRBV4-3 to TRBJ2-5; 9 bases line up with TRBD1. V was pared by 1 base and J by 5 bases, with 5 bases of the junction left unmatched. From germline, CDR1 is LGHNA and CDR2 YSLEER. This CDR3 has 15 residues.